These 10 T cell receptor beta chains were sequenced from one sample in a study of T cells in localized non-small cell lung cancer. Only in-frame clones appear in the TCRdb table, and some are missing; sequencing was by immunoSEQ multiplex PCR. Here the sample spans approximately 3,100 clones, 28% being singletons. The source material was normal lung tissue next to the tumor, sampled before any cancer treatment. These receptor sequences come from a woman between 40 and 69 years old with stage I lung adenocarcinoma.

The V gene is TRBV6-8, the J gene TRBJ1-1; 7 bases line up with TRBD1. This CDR3 contains 13 residues. The germline CDR1 and CDR2 sequences are MNHGY and SAAAGT. The V gene end was trimmed by 6 bases and the J gene end by 4 bases; junction bases not matched to a gene: 5. As DNA, the CDR3 is TGTGCCAGCAGCGGACAGGCCGGCACTGAAGCTTTCTTT. It yields the protein CASSGQAGTEAFF.

By share, this clone counts as medium-sized (0.01 to 0.1%). This chain joins TRBV11-3 and TRBJ1-1; maybe TRBD1 (5 bases). The CDR3 runs 14 residues. Germline CDR1 and CDR2: SGHNT and YENEEA. V lost 4 bases and J 3 bases, leaving 12 bases between the germline ends. CDR3 nucleotides: TGTGCCAGCAGCTACCAGGGAGGCCACACTGAAGCTTTCTTT. Translation gives CASSYQGGHTEAFF. Complete variable domain (other parts from reference TRBV11-3 and TRBJ1-1): EAGVVQSPRYKIIEKKQPVAFWCNPISGHNTLYWYLQNLGQGPELLIRYENEEAVDDSQLPKDRFSAERLKGVDSTLKIQPAELGDSAVYLCASSYQGGHTEAFFGQGTRLTVV.

CDR3 sequence: CASSFPQGRNNEQFF. CDR3 coding DNA: TGTGCCAGCAGCTTCCCCCAGGGCAGAAACAATGAGCAGTTCTTC. The V gene is TRBV11-3, the J gene TRBJ2-1, with D possibly TRBD1 on 5 matching bases. Trimming shortened V by 3 bases and J by 5 bases, and 14 bases separated the two germline ends. Germline CDR1 SGHNT, CDR2 YENEEA. The CDR3 totals 15 residues.

This clone was counted only a few times. The V call is TRBV11-3, the J call TRBJ2-2; no clear D gene. Germline V gene sequence: CDR1 SGHNT, CDR2 YENEEA. V shed 2 bases and J shed 5 bases, with 12 bases lying between them. There are 15 residues in the CDR3. The CDR3 DNA sequence: TGTGCCAGCAGCTTAAGTTATGGGTTTACCGGGGAGCTGTTTTTT. As protein: CASSLSYGFTGELFF.

By its share, this clone is medium-sized. The gene calls are TRBV16 and TRBJ1-6; perhaps TRBD1 as D (5 bases). The V gene lost 5 bases and the J gene lost 8 bases, with 19 bases spanning the gap. The V gene's germline CDR1 is KGHSY and CDR2 FQNENV. The CDR3 sequence is 16 residues long. DNA for the CDR3: TGTGCCAGCAGCTATGCAATCAGGGTTGTGGATTCACCCCTCCACTTT. As protein: CASSYAIRVVDSPLHF.

The rearrangement uses TRBV18 and TRBJ2-7, with D perhaps matching TRBD1 (5 bases). The germline gives CDR1 KGHSH, CDR2 LQKENI. The V end was cut by 4 bases, the J end by 2 bases, with 9 bases between. The CDR3 is 13 residues long. Here the CDR3 reads CASSLGRAYEQYF. CDR3 nucleotides: TGTGCCAGCTCACTGGGCAGGGCCTACGAGCAGTACTTC.

A few counts support this clone. V is TRBV5-1 and J is TRBJ2-3; the D gene is possibly TRBD2 (6 bases). Trimming stripped 4 bases from V and 3 bases from J, with 12 bases between. The CDR3 covers 14 residues. CDR1 is SGHRS and CDR2 is YFSETQ in the germline V gene. Here the CDR3 reads CASSLASSTDTQYF. CDR3 DNA sequence: TGCGCCAGCAGCCTAGCGAGTAGTACAGATACGCAGTATTTT.

The sample holds a few counts of this clone. The chain uses TRBV11-3 and TRBJ1-2, with 8 bases lining up with TRBD1. Losses at the gene ends were 5 bases for V and 4 bases for J; bases not matched to a gene: 12. This CDR3 is built from 16 residues. Germline V lookup: CDR1 SGHNT, CDR2 YENEEA. DNA for the CDR3: TGTGCCAGCAGCCCGAGTAGCAGGGGGCAAGGCTATGGCTACACCTTC. It yields the protein CASSPSSRGQGYGYTF.

The chain is built from TRBV5-1 and TRBJ2-3; 13 nucleotides align to TRBD2. Unmatched junction bases numbered 7, after V lost 0 bases and J lost 3 bases. Per germline, CDR1 SGHRS and CDR2 YFSETQ. CDR3 length equals 18 residues. CDR3 DNA: TGCGCCAGCAGCTTGGGACTAGCGGGAGGTGGCATGACAGATACGCAGTATTTT. Translation: CASSLGLAGGGMTDTQYF.

The chain combines TRBV9 with TRBJ1-5; a possible D gene is TRBD1 (6 bases). The germline gives CDR1 SGDLS, CDR2 YYNGEE. This CDR3 comprises 15 residues. V gave up 5 bases and J gave up 1 base, with 13 bases separating them. CDR3 sequence: CASSAWTASNQPQHF. The DNA of the CDR3 is TGTGCCAGCAGTGCCTGGACAGCCAGCAATCAGCCCCAGCATTTT.